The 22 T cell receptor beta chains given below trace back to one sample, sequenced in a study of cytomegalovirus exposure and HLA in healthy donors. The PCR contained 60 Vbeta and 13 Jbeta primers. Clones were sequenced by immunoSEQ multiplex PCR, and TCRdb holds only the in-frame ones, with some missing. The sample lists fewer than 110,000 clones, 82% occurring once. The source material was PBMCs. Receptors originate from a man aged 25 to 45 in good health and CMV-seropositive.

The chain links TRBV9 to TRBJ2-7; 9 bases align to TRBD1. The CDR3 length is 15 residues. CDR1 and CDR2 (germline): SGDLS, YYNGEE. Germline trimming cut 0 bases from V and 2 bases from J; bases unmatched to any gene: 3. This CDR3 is CASSVEQGATYEQYF. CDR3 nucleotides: TGTGCCAGCAGCGTAGAACAGGGGGCCACCTACGAGCAGTACTTC.

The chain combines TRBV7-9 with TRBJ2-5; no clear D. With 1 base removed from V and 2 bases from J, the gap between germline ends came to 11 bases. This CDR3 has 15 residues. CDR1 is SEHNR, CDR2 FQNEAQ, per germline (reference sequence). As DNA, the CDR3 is TGTGCCAGCAGCTTAGACCCAGACTGGCAAGAGACCCAGTACTTC. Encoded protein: CASSLDPDWQETQYF. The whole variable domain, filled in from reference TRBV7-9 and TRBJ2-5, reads DTGVSQNPRHKITKRGQNVTFRCDPISEHNRLYWYRQTLGQGPEFLTYFQNEAQLEKSRLLSDRFSAERPKGSFSTLEIQRTEQGDSAMYLCASSLDPDWQETQYFGPGTRLLVL.

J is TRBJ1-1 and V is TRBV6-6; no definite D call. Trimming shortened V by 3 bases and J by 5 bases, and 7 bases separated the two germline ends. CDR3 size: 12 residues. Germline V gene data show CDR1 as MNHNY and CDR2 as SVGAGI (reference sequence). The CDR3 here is CASSYRETEAFF. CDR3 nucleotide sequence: TGTGCCAGCAGTTATAGGGAGACTGAAGCTTTCTTT.

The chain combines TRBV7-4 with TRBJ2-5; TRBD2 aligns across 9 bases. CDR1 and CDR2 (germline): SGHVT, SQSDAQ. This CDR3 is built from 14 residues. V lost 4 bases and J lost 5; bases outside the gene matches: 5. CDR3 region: CASSSGTSWETQYF. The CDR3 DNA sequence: TGTGCCAGCAGCTCCGGGACTAGCTGGGAGACCCAGTACTTC.

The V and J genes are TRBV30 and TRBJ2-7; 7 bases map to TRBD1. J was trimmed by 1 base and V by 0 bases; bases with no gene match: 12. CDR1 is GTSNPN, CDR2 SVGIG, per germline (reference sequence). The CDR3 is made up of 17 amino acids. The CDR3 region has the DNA TGTGCCTGGAGTGTAAAGGGGGCAAACCTAAATTCCTACGAGCAGTACTTC. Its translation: CAWSVKGANLNSYEQYF.

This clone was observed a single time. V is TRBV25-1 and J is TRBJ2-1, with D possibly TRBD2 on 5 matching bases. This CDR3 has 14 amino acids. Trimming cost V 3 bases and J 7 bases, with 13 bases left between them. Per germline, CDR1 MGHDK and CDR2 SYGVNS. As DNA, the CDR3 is TGTGCCAGCAGTGATACACGGGGAAAGAATGAGCAGTTCTTC. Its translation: CASSDTRGKNEQFF.

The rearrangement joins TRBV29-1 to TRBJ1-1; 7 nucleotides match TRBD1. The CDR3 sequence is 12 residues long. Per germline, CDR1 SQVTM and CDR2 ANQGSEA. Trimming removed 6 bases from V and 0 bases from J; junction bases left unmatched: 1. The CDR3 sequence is CSVGQVNTEAFF. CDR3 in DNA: TGCAGCGTAGGACAGGTGAACACTGAAGCTTTCTTT.

The CDR3 loop is CASGISGLTEESEAFF. The CDR3 DNA reads as TGTGCCAGCGGAATCTCGGGTTTGACTGAGGAATCTGAAGCTTTCTTT. The chain has TRBV25-1 and TRBJ1-1; the D is unclear. CDR1 and CDR2 from the germline V gene are MGHDK and SYGVNS. CDR3 length: 16 amino acids. The V gene lost 8 bases and the J gene lost 6 bases, with 25 bases spanning the gap. The full variable domain, rest sourced from reference TRBV25-1 and TRBJ1-1, is EADIYQTPRYLVIGTGKKITLECSQTMGHDKMYWYQQDPGMELHLIHYSYGVNSTEKGDLSSESTVSRIRTEHFPLTLESARPSHTSQYLCASGISGLTEESEAFFGQGTRLTVV.

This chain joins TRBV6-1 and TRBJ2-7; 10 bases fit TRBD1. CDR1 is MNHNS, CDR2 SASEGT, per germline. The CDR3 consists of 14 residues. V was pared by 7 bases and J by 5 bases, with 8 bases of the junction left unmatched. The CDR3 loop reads CASNRGTGVHEQYF. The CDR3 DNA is TGTGCCAGCAACCGCGGGACAGGGGTTCACGAGCAGTACTTC.

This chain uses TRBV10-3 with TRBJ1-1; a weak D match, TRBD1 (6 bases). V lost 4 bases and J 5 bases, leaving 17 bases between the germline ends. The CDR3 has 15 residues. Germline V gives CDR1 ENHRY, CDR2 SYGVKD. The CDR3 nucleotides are TGTGCCATCAGTGGGTGGGGGGGCAGAGGTACTGAAGCTTTCTTT. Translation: CAISGWGGRGTEAFF.

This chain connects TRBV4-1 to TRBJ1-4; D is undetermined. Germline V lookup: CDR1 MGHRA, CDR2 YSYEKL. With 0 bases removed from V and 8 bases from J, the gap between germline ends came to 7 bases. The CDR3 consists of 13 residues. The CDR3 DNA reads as TGCGCCAGCAGCCAAGATTTAAAAGAAAAACTGTTTTTT. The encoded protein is CASSQDLKEKLFF.

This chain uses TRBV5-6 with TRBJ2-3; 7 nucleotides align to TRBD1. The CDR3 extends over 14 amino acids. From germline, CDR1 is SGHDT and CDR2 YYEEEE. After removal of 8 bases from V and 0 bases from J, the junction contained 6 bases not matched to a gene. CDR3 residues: CASWDSPSTDTQYF. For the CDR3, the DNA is TGTGCCAGTTGGGACAGCCCCAGCACAGATACGCAGTATTTT.

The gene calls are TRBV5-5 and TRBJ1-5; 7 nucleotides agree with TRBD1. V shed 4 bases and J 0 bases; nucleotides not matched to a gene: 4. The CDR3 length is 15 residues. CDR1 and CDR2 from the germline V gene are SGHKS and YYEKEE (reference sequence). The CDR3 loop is CASSRDRNSNQPQHF. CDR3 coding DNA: TGTGCCAGCAGCCGGGACAGAAATAGCAATCAGCCCCAGCATTTT.

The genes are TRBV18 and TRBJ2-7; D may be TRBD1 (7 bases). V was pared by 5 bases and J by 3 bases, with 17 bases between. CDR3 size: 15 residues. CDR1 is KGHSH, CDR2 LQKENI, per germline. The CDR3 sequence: CASSSGGQGVYEQYF. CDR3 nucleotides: TGTGCCAGCTCATCTGGAGGGCAGGGGGTCTACGAGCAGTACTTC.

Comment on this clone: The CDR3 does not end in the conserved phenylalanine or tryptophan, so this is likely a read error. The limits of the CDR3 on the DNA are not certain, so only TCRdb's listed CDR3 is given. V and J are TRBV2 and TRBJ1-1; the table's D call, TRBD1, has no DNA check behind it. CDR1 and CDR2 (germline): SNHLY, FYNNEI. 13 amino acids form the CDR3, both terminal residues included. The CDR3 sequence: CASSVGANRLGFL.

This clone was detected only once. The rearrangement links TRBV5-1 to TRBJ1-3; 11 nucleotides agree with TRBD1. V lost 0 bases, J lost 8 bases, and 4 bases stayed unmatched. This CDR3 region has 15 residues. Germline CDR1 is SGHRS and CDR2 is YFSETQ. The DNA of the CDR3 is TGCGCCAGCAGCTTGGAGGACAGGGGGCTAGACACCATATATTTT. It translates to CASSLEDRGLDTIYF. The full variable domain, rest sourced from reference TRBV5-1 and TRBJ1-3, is KAGVTQTPRYLIKTRGQQVTLSCSPISGHRSVSWYQQTPGQGLQFLFEYFSETQRNKGNFPGRFSGRQFSNSRSEMNVSTLELGDSALYLCASSLEDRGLDTIYFGEGSWLTVV.

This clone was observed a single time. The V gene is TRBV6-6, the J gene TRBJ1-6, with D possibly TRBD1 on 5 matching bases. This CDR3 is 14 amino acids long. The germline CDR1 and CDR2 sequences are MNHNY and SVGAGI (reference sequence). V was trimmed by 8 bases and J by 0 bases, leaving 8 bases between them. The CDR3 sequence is CASGAGSYNSPLHF. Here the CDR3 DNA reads TGTGCCAGCGGGGCTGGCTCCTATAATTCACCCCTCCACTTT.

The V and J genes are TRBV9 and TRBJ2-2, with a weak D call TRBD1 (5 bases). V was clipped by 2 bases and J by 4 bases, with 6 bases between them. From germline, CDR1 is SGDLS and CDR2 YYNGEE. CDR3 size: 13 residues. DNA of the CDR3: TGTGCCAGCAGCGTCCAGGGCACCGGGGAGCTGTTTTTT. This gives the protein CASSVQGTGELFF.

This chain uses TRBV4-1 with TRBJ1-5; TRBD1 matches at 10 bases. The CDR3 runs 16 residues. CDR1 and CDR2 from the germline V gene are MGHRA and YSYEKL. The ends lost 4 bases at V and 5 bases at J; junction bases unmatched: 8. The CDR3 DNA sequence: TGCGCCAGCAGCCTCTACTCCGGGACAGGGGATCAGCCCCAGCATTTT. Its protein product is CASSLYSGTGDQPQHF.

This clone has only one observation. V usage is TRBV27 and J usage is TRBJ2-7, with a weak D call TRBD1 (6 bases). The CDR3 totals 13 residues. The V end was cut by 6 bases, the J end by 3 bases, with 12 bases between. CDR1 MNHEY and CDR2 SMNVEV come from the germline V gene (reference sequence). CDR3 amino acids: CASSGQNDYEQYF. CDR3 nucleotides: TGTGCCAGCAGCGGACAGAACGACTACGAGCAGTACTTC.

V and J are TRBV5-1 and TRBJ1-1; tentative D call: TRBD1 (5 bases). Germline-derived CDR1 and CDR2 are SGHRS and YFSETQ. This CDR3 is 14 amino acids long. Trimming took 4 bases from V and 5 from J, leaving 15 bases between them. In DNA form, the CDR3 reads TGCGCCAGCAGCGCGGGAGGGGCGGGAACTGAAGCTTTCTTT. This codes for CASSAGGAGTEAFF.

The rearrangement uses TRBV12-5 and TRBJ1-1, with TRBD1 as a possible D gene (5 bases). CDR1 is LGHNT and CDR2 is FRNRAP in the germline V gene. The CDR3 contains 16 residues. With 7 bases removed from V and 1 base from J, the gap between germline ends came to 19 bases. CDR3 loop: CASALGGGGRNTEAFF. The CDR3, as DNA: TGTGCTAGTGCCCTTGGGGGGGGAGGGAGGAACACTGAAGCTTTCTTT.